This T cell receptor beta chain appears in the sequencing data of a study of blood T cell repertoires in COVID-19. The CDR3 sequence is 16 residues long. Germline loops: CDR1 SGHTS, CDR2 YDEGEE. Trimming stripped 4 bases from V and 8 bases from J, with 24 bases between. Clones were read by immunoSEQ multiplex PCR, and TCRdb kept only the in-frame ones, dropping some. Of over 25,000 clones in the sample, approximately 86% are singletons; the top ten hold less than 15%. The TCR comes from a human donor in a cohort sampled during active COVID-19. The donor label of this sample is uncertain. The sample consisted of peripheral blood. The gene calls are TRBV5-8 and TRBJ1-2; D is possibly TRBD1 (6 bases). CDR3 nucleotide sequence: TGTGCCAGCAGCCCTAGAACAATTGGCTTCCAGGGGGGCTACACCTTC. It codes for CASSPRTIGFQGGYTF.